These T cell receptor beta chains were read from a single sample in a study of T cell changes during pregnancy in multiple sclerosis. The protocol was immunoSEQ multiplex PCR, while the TCRdb copy is restricted to in-frame clones and leaves out a portion. The table lists around 25,000 clones, about 82% of them singletons. The sample here was CD8+ T cells from peripheral blood mononuclear cells, taken in the first trimester of pregnancy. The origin of the receptors is a female donor in good health, enrolled as a control in a pregnancy study. The CDR3 runs from the conserved cysteine through the conserved F or W. The D gene is left open where the match is weak. Not all rows give a size; the values are once, few, many and, for expanded clones, a class.

j_call v_call cdr3_length d_call clone_size cdr3_aa cdr3_nt
TRBJ1-5 TRBV29-1 13 - - CSVGGLDNQPQHF TGCAGCGTTGGGGGGCTGGACAATCAGCCCCAGCATTTT
TRBJ1-1 TRBV5-1 14 - - CASSSDRLNTEAFF TGCGCCAGCAGTTCAGACAGATTGAACACTGAAGCTTTCTTT
TRBJ2-7 TRBV6-6 13 - - CATTRGATAEQYF TGTGCCACCACCAGGGGGGCCACGGCCGAGCAGTACTTC
TRBJ1-1 TRBV6-4 17 TRBD1 - CASSDTGTGGEATEAFF TGTGCCAGCAGTGACACCGGGACAGGGGGCGAGGCCACTGAAGCTTTCTTT
TRBJ2-7 TRBV6-1 15 - few CASSNQAESSYEQYF TGTGCCAGCAGTAATCAGGCAGAGAGCTCCTACGAGCAGTACTTC
TRBJ1-1 TRBV10-3 11 - - CATWDTFEAFF TGTGCCACTTGGGACACCTTTGAAGCTTTCTTT
TRBJ1-5 TRBV2 14 - - CASSEREIRQPQHF TGTGCCAGCAGTGAGAGGGAGATCAGGCAGCCCCAGCATTTT
TRBJ1-2 TRBV7-9 15 TRBD1 medium-sized CASSSGTVANYGYTF TGTGCCAGCAGCTCGGGGACAGTAGCTAACTATGGCTACACCTTC
TRBJ2-4 TRBV28 14 TRBD1 - CASKPGTGPYIQYF TGTGCCAGCAAACCCGGGACAGGGCCATACATTCAGTACTTC
TRBJ2-2 TRBV4-2 16 - - CASSQDRLASLGELFF TGTGCCAGCAGCCAAGATAGGCTAGCTAGTCTCGGGGAGCTGTTTTTT
TRBJ2-5 TRBV27 15 TRBD2 - CASRDYLNSQETQYF TGTGCCAGCCGGGACTACCTAAACTCACAAGAGACCCAGTACTTC
TRBJ2-5 TRBV4-2 18 - - CASSQEEPAGWGVETQYF TGTGCCAGCAGCCAAGAAGAACCAGCGGGTTGGGGGGTGGAGACCCAGTACTTC
TRBJ1-1 TRBV19 13 TRBD1 - CASSIDRGRRAFF TGTGCCAGTAGTATCGACAGGGGGCGCCGGGCTTTCTTT
TRBJ2-7 TRBV2 11 - - CASSLSYEQYF TGTGCCAGCAGTCTCTCCTACGAGCAGTACTTC
TRBJ2-1 TRBV4-3 17 TRBD2 once CASSQVGLAGQYNEQFF TGCGCCAGCAGCCAAGTCGGACTAGCGGGGCAGTACAATGAGCAGTTCTTC
TRBJ1-1 TRBV28 15 - - CASIRRGGANTEAFF TGTGCCAGCATCCGGCGGGGAGGGGCTAACACTGAAGCTTTCTTT
TRBJ2-7 TRBV4-3 15 - - CASSQVQGPWYEQYF TGCGCCAGCAGCCAAGTGCAGGGCCCGTGGTACGAGCAGTACTTC
TRBJ1-1 TRBV27 12 TRBD1 medium-sized CATSRGTGEAFF TGTGCCACCTCACGGGGGACAGGAGAAGCTTTCTTT
TRBJ2-3 TRBV9 13 - - CASSVDRADTQYF TGTGCCAGCAGCGTAGATCGGGCAGATACGCAGTATTTT
TRBJ2-7 TRBV27 15 - - CASSLEVTGLYEQYF TGTGCCAGCAGTTTAGAGGTAACAGGCTTGTACGAGCAGTACTTC
TRBJ2-3 TRBV4-3 15 TRBD2 - CASSSGLASTDTQYF TGCGCCAGCAGCTCCGGACTAGCGTCCACAGATACGCAGTATTTT
TRBJ2-2 TRBV7-7 18 TRBD2 - CASSLIAGGRANTGELFF TGTGCCAGCAGCTTAATAGCGGGGGGCCGGGCGAACACCGGGGAGCTGTTTTTT